This T cell receptor (beta chain) was captured by sequencing in a study of shared clonotypes between healthy human individuals. The CDR3 runs to 14 residues. Germline values: CDR1 MNHEY, CDR2 SVGAGI. V lost 6 bases and J lost 7; bases outside the gene matches: 7. Regarding this clone: As yet, its antigen is unknown.

The protocol was immunoSEQ multiplex PCR, while the TCRdb copy is restricted to in-frame clones and leaves out a portion. The table includes about 1.1 million clones, approximately 80% detected once. Broader study findings: Non-shared clonotypes showed lower generation probabilities than clonotypes common to all four donors. Naive CD4 clonotypes were shared across several donors at roughly 5%.

The J gene is TRBJ1-5, the V gene TRBV6-5; 9 nucleotides line up with TRBD1. This receptor was obtained from a young man in good health. Some clones in this sample may be carry-over from other donors' samples. Sequenced sample: memory CD4+ T cells from PBMCs. Described subset: CD45RA-negative fraction. The CDR3: CASSLSGQGQPQHF. CDR3 DNA: TGTGCCAGCAGCCTTTCGGGACAGGGACAGCCCCAGCATTTT.